The rows below give T cell receptor beta chains drawn from one sample of a study of T cell changes during pregnancy in multiple sclerosis. TCRdb's copy holds only in-frame clones and misses some; the assay was immunoSEQ multiplex PCR. The sample carries 45,000 to 60,000 clones, more than 75% recorded once. Sequencing used CD8+ T cells from peripheral blood mononuclear cells, obtained before pregnancy. These receptors were collected from a female donor with multiple sclerosis, enrolled in a pregnancy study. CDR3s include the opening cysteine and the closing phenylalanine or tryptophan. The D gene is left open where the match is weak. Not all rows give a size; the values are once, few, many and, for expanded clones, a class.

abundance: -; len: 15; v_gene: TRBV29-1; d_gene: -; j_gene: TRBJ2-4; CDR3aa: CSVVTGIIAKNIQYF; CDR3nt: TGCAGCGTGGTTACAGGGATTATAGCCAAAAACATTCAGTACTTC
abundance: once; len: 15; v_gene: TRBV7-8; d_gene: TRBD1; j_gene: TRBJ2-1; CDR3aa: CASSLHRGKYNEQFF; CDR3nt: TGTGCCAGCAGCCTCCACAGGGGGAAGTACAATGAGCAGTTCTTC
abundance: -; len: 14; v_gene: TRBV9; d_gene: -; j_gene: TRBJ2-1; CDR3aa: CASSGRDMNNEQFF; CDR3nt: TGTGCCAGCAGCGGCCGGGACATGAACAATGAGCAGTTCTTC
abundance: -; len: 11; v_gene: TRBV2; d_gene: TRBD1; j_gene: TRBJ1-2; CDR3aa: CAVQGAGGYTF; CDR3nt: TGTGCCGTACAGGGGGCGGGTGGCTACACCTTC
abundance: -; len: 15; v_gene: TRBV14; d_gene: TRBD1; j_gene: TRBJ2-7; CDR3aa: CASSDRDRVTYEQYF; CDR3nt: TGTGCCAGCAGCGACCGGGACAGGGTCACCTACGAGCAGTACTTC
abundance: -; len: 14; v_gene: TRBV30; d_gene: -; j_gene: TRBJ2-7; CDR3aa: CAWRAGVGVYEQYF; CDR3nt: TGTGCCTGGAGAGCCGGGGTGGGAGTGTACGAGCAGTACTTC
abundance: -; len: 13; v_gene: TRBV29-1; d_gene: -; j_gene: TRBJ1-1; CDR3aa: CSGTATENTEAFF; CDR3nt: TGCAGCGGTACGGCGACAGAGAACACTGAAGCTTTCTTT
abundance: -; len: 14; v_gene: TRBV4-3; d_gene: -; j_gene: TRBJ2-7; CDR3aa: CASSQELRAYEQYF; CDR3nt: TGCGCCAGCAGCCAAGAACTTCGGGCCTACGAGCAGTACTTC
abundance: -; len: 19; v_gene: TRBV7-9; d_gene: TRBD2; j_gene: TRBJ2-1; CDR3aa: CASSSSPSGGKGTYNEQFF; CDR3nt: TGTGCCAGCAGCTCTTCTCCTAGCGGGGGCAAGGGAACATACAATGAGCAGTTCTTC
abundance: -; len: 13; v_gene: TRBV19; d_gene: TRBD1; j_gene: TRBJ2-7; CDR3aa: CASSPGTAYEQYF; CDR3nt: TGTGCCAGTAGTCCCGGGACAGCCTACGAGCAGTACTTC
abundance: -; len: 16; v_gene: TRBV9; d_gene: TRBD2; j_gene: TRBJ2-3; CDR3aa: CASSALRGGSTDTQYF; CDR3nt: TGTGCCAGCAGCGCTCTCCGGGGGGGCAGCACAGATACGCAGTATTTT
abundance: -; len: 16; v_gene: TRBV4-3; d_gene: TRBD1; j_gene: TRBJ2-1; CDR3aa: CASSPLVQGAYNEQFF; CDR3nt: TGCGCCAGCAGCCCCCTCGTACAGGGGGCCTACAATGAGCAGTTCTTC
abundance: -; len: 17; v_gene: TRBV19; d_gene: TRBD2; j_gene: TRBJ2-1; CDR3aa: CASSIKGGTNSYNEQFF; CDR3nt: TGTGCCAGTAGTATCAAGGGAGGGACTAACTCCTACAATGAGCAGTTCTTC
abundance: -; len: 16; v_gene: TRBV5-6; d_gene: -; j_gene: TRBJ2-6; CDR3aa: CASSYGSGVGANVLTF; CDR3nt: TGTGCCAGCAGCTACGGGTCCGGGGTAGGGGCCAACGTCCTGACTTTC
abundance: -; len: 13; v_gene: TRBV9; d_gene: -; j_gene: TRBJ1-6; CDR3aa: CASSETERPPLHF; CDR3nt: TGTGCCAGCAGCGAAACAGAGAGACCACCCCTCCACTTT
abundance: -; len: 13; v_gene: TRBV7-9; d_gene: -; j_gene: TRBJ2-7; CDR3aa: CASSLPDSYEQYF; CDR3nt: TGTGCCAGCAGCTTACCGGACAGCTACGAGCAGTACTTC
abundance: -; len: 13; v_gene: TRBV5-4; d_gene: -; j_gene: TRBJ2-3; CDR3aa: CASSLRGTDTQYF; CDR3nt: TGTGCCAGCAGCTTGCGGGGAACAGATACGCAGTATTTT
abundance: -; len: 13; v_gene: TRBV15; d_gene: -; j_gene: TRBJ1-1; CDR3aa: CATLDKPNTEAFF; CDR3nt: TGTGCCACCTTGGACAAGCCGAACACTGAAGCTTTCTTT
abundance: -; len: 14; v_gene: TRBV6-5; d_gene: TRBD1; j_gene: TRBJ1-2; CDR3aa: CASRAGTGSYGYTF; CDR3nt: TGTGCCAGCAGGGCAGGGACAGGCTCTTATGGCTACACCTTC
abundance: -; len: 11; v_gene: TRBV6-5; d_gene: -; j_gene: TRBJ2-7; CDR3aa: CASSYSNEQYF; CDR3nt: TGTGCCAGCAGTTACAGCAACGAGCAGTACTTC
abundance: -; len: 10; v_gene: TRBV29-1; d_gene: -; j_gene: TRBJ2-1; CDR3aa: CSVLSNEQFF; CDR3nt: TGCAGCGTTCTCTCCAATGAGCAGTTCTTC
abundance: -; len: 16; v_gene: TRBV9; d_gene: TRBD1; j_gene: TRBJ1-2; CDR3aa: CASSVATGGGIYGYTF; CDR3nt: TGTGCCAGCAGCGTAGCTACAGGAGGGGGCATCTATGGCTACACCTTC
abundance: once; len: 15; v_gene: TRBV15; d_gene: TRBD1; j_gene: TRBJ1-5; CDR3aa: CATSRSTGSNQPQHF; CDR3nt: TGTGCCACCAGCAGGTCGACAGGGAGCAATCAGCCCCAGCATTTT
abundance: -; len: 11; v_gene: TRBV20-1; d_gene: -; j_gene: TRBJ1-3; CDR3aa: CSLPSGNTIYF; CDR3nt: TGCAGTCTCCCCTCTGGAAACACCATATATTTT